Below, 19 T cell receptor beta chains from the same sample are listed, as sequenced in a study of cytomegalovirus exposure and HLA in healthy donors. Sequenced by immunoSEQ multiplex PCR; TCRdb stores in-frame clones only, minus some. This sample has about 310,000 clones, with around 90% found just once. Specimen: PBMCs. These receptor sequences come from a man aged 25 to 40 in good health and CMV-seronegative.

The chain recombines TRBV7-9 with TRBJ1-2; 12 bases align to TRBD1. The V segment lost 5 bases and the J segment 2 bases; nucleotides outside the gene matches: 9. Germline V gives CDR1 SEHNR, CDR2 FQNEAQ (reference sequence). The CDR3 consists of 17 residues. For the CDR3, the DNA is TGTGCCAGCAGCCCCGGGACAGGGGGCAGTGGAAACTATGGCTACACCTTC. It yields the protein CASSPGTGGSGNYGYTF.

This chain connects TRBV30 to TRBJ1-5; 7 bases are shared with TRBD1. V lost 1 base and J lost 7; bases outside the gene matches: 10. The CDR3 is 15 residues long. Germline V gene sequence: CDR1 GTSNPN, CDR2 SVGIG (reference sequence). CDR3 bases: TGTGCCTGGAGTGCCTCGACAGGGCTTAACCAGCCCCAGCATTTT. This encodes CAWSASTGLNQPQHF.

This clone was found once. The V and J genes are TRBV30 and TRBJ1-5; D may be TRBD1 (6 bases). The CDR3 is made up of 13 amino acids. Germline assignment: CDR1 GTSNPN and CDR2 SVGIG (reference sequence). The ends were cut back, 5 bases at V and 7 bases at J, with 15 bases in the middle. CDR3 nucleotide sequence: TGTGCCTGGGCTGGGCAGGGGCCCCAGCCCCAGCATTTT. Translating gives CAWAGQGPQPQHF.

The V gene is TRBV6-5, the J gene TRBJ1-1, with D uncertain. V lost 0 bases, J lost 2 bases, and 10 bases lay in between. CDR3 length equals 15 residues. Germline V CDR1 and CDR2: MNHEY, SVGAGI. The DNA of the CDR3 is TGTGCCAGCAGTTACTCACGCGAACTAAACACTGAAGCTTTCTTT. As protein: CASSYSRELNTEAFF.

The V and J genes are TRBV7-9 and TRBJ2-7; D is possibly TRBD1 (6 bases). This CDR3 region has 13 residues. V shed 5 bases and J shed 3 bases, with 11 bases lying between them. The germline V gene has CDR1 SEHNR and CDR2 FQNEAQ (reference sequence). CDR3 in DNA: TGTGCCAGCAGCCCCCGGGACAACTACGAGCAGTACTTC. Translation: CASSPRDNYEQYF.

This chain uses TRBV20-1 with TRBJ2-7; D unresolved. V was pared by 3 bases and J by 4 bases, with 7 bases between. There are 11 residues in the CDR3. Germline CDR1 is DFQATT and CDR2 is SNEGSKA (reference sequence). In DNA form, the CDR3 reads TGCAGTGCTAGGTCCAGGTACGAGCAGTACTTC. This translates into CSARSRYEQYF.

CDR3 nucleotides: TGTGCCAGCAGCCCGACGATGGGGGGGGCGTATGGCTACACCTTC. It translates to CASSPTMGGAYGYTF. This chain uses TRBV7-9 with TRBJ1-2; possibly TRBD1 for D (6 bases). This CDR3 has 15 residues. Trimming cost V 5 bases and J 5 bases, with 18 bases left between them. Germline V gene data show CDR1 as SEHNR and CDR2 as FQNEAQ (reference sequence).

The chain links TRBV11-2 to TRBJ1-4; D might be TRBD1 (5 bases). In germline, CDR1 is SGHAT, CDR2 FQNNGV. The length of the CDR3 is 16 residues. V dropped 2 bases and J dropped 6 bases, with 16 bases sitting between them. The CDR3 DNA sequence: TGTGCCAGCAGCTTACTATGGGCAGGGCGCTATGAAAAACTGTTTTTT. It codes for CASSLLWAGRYEKLFF.

The chain links TRBV9 to TRBJ2-2; D is perhaps TRBD2 (7 bases). V gave up 4 bases and J gave up 7 bases, with 17 bases separating them. CDR1 SGDLS and CDR2 YYNGEE come from the germline V gene. The length of the CDR3 is 15 residues. The CDR3 reads CASSTGRGAIGELFF. The CDR3 nucleotides read TGTGCCAGCAGCACTGGGAGGGGGGCGATCGGGGAGCTGTTTTTT.

This clone has a handful of counts. The chain combines TRBV7-9 with TRBJ2-3; no clear D gene. V was shortened by 7 bases and J by 3 bases, with 11 bases between the two germline ends. Looked up from germline, CDR1 is SEHNR and CDR2 is FQNEAQ (reference sequence). The CDR3 length is 13 residues. DNA for the CDR3: TGTGCCAGCACCCCGACTGGGACAGATACGCAGTATTTT. Amino acids: CASTPTGTDTQYF.

This chain links TRBV29-1 with TRBJ2-2; the match to TRBD2 covers 10 bases. The CDR3 runs 15 residues. The V segment lost 6 bases and the J segment 7 bases; nucleotides outside the gene matches: 11. Germline V gene sequence: CDR1 SQVTM, CDR2 ANQGSEA. The CDR3 region has the DNA TGCAGCGTGCGGGCTTCCGGGACTAGCGTCGGGGAGCTGTTTTTT. Its translation: CSVRASGTSVGELFF.

This clone was seen just once. The chain is built from TRBV6-5 and TRBJ2-5, with 9 bases identical to TRBD2. The junction had 10 bases not matched to a gene; V was cut back by 3 bases and J by 5 bases. CDR1 and CDR2 from the germline V gene are MNHEY and SVGAGI. The CDR3 length is 16 residues. In DNA form, the CDR3 reads TGTGCCAGCAGTTATACGGGACTAGCAGGGTCGGAGACCCAGTACTTC. Translating it yields CASSYTGLAGSETQYF.

The chain recombines TRBV4-3 with TRBJ2-7, with D perhaps TRBD2 (5 bases). V gave up 0 bases and J gave up 3 bases, with 9 bases separating them. Germline V CDR1 and CDR2: LGHNA, YSLEER. There are 14 residues in the CDR3. CDR3 residues: CASSQDLGSYEQYF. In DNA, the CDR3 is TGCGCCAGCAGCCAAGATCTGGGGAGCTACGAGCAGTACTTC.

The V call is TRBV6-1, the J call TRBJ1-1, with 7 nucleotides matching TRBD1. CDR3 length: 15 residues. The V and J ends lost 4 bases and 1 base, in that order; junction bases with no gene match: 6. From germline, CDR1 is MNHNS and CDR2 SASEGT. The CDR3 reads CASSGRTGRNTEAFF. The CDR3 DNA follows: TGTGCCAGCAGTGGAAGGACAGGACGGAACACTGAAGCTTTCTTT.

This chain joins TRBV19 and TRBJ2-7; 14 bases agree with TRBD2. CDR3 length equals 16 residues. Germline assignment: CDR1 LNHDA and CDR2 SQIVND (reference sequence). V shed 5 bases and J 2 bases; nucleotides not matched to a gene: 5. CDR3 bases: TGTGCCAGTAGTCCGGGACTAGCGGGGGCAACCTACGAGCAGTACTTC. Protein sequence: CASSPGLAGATYEQYF.

The V gene is TRBV6-1, the J gene TRBJ2-7, with 9 positions matching TRBD1. Germline V CDR1 and CDR2: MNHNS, SASEGT. V trimming: 3 bases; J trimming: 2 bases; junction bases outside the gene matches: 2. There are 14 residues in the CDR3. CDR3 loop: CASSDRDRAYEQYF. The CDR3 DNA is TGTGCCAGCAGTGACCGGGACAGGGCCTACGAGCAGTACTTC.

V and J are TRBV11-2 and TRBJ2-5; 7 bases align to TRBD1. The CDR3 is 12 amino acids. CDR1 and CDR2 (germline): SGHAT, FQNNGV. V trimming: 6 bases; J trimming: 2 bases; junction bases outside the gene matches: 0. In DNA form, the CDR3 reads TGTGCCAGCAGGGGACAGCAAGAGACCCAGTACTTC. This encodes CASRGQQETQYF.

J is TRBJ2-1 and V is TRBV25-1; 7 nucleotides match TRBD2. The CDR3 spans 16 residues. V lost 4 bases and J lost 3; bases outside the gene matches: 9. CDR1 MGHDK and CDR2 SYGVNS come from the germline V gene. The CDR3 protein is CASSGGGTRSYNEQFF. The CDR3 DNA is TGTGCCAGCAGTGGGGGAGGGACTCGGAGCTACAATGAGCAGTTCTTC.

The chain carries TRBV5-1 and TRBJ2-7; tentative D call: TRBD2 (6 bases). Looked up from germline, CDR1 is SGHRS and CDR2 is YFSETQ. The ends were cut back, 4 bases at V and 5 bases at J, with 19 bases in the middle. The CDR3 contains 15 residues. Here the CDR3 reads CASSRGLGGNDEQYF. The DNA of the CDR3 is TGCGCCAGCAGCCGGGGACTGGGGGGAAATGACGAGCAGTACTTC.